These T cell receptor beta chains were read from a single sample in a study of T cell repertoires in ileal Crohn's disease. Sequenced by immunoSEQ multiplex PCR; TCRdb stores in-frame clones only, minus some. The table has 55,000 to 65,000 clones, roughly nine tenths seen once. Sequences were obtained from ileal tissue. These receptors were obtained from an adult with Crohn's disease. The CDR3 runs from the conserved cysteine through the conserved F or W. D genes are given only for firm matches. Clone sizes are given selectively: once, few, many, or a class where the clone is expanded.

J | size | V | D | CDR3 | DNA
TRBJ1-6 | once | TRBV18 | NA | CASSPSRAARGSPLHF | TGTGCCAGCTCACCTAGTCGCGCTGCTCGAGGCTCACCCCTCCACTTT
TRBJ2-1 | once | TRBV11-2 | NA | CASSFEWVSSNEQFF | TGTGCCAGCAGCTTCGAATGGGTTAGCTCTAATGAGCAGTTCTTC
TRBJ1-2 | few | TRBV2 | NA | CASGVENGYTF | TGTGCCAGCGGTGTAGAGAATGGCTACACCTTC
TRBJ2-1 | NA | TRBV7-9 | TRBD2 | CASSSRDYQFF | TGTGCCAGCAGCTCCCGGGACTACCAGTTCTTC
TRBJ2-7 | NA | TRBV5-1 | TRBD2 | CASSFGGGAYEQYF | TGCGCCAGCAGCTTCGGCGGGGGTGCTTACGAGCAGTACTTC
TRBJ1-1 | NA | TRBV2 | NA | CASIGETGRGPAFF | TGTGCCAGCATAGGGGAGACAGGACGTGGACCCGCTTTCTTT
TRBJ1-1 | NA | TRBV5-1 | NA | CASKAGTEAFF | TGCGCCAGCAAGGCGGGGACTGAAGCTTTCTTT
TRBJ1-1 | few | TRBV5-5 | TRBD1 | CASSLNRGTEAFF | TGTGCCAGCAGCTTGAACAGGGGCACTGAAGCTTTCTTT
TRBJ1-1 | NA | TRBV18 | TRBD1 | CASSPQGAGLNTEAFF | TGTGCCAGCTCACCCCAGGGGGCGGGCCTGAACACTGAAGCTTTCTTT
TRBJ1-2 | NA | TRBV13 | TRBD1 | CASSGGQGVSYGYTF | TGTGCCAGCAGCGGGGGACAGGGGGTCTCCTATGGCTACACCTTC
TRBJ2-4 | NA | TRBV28 | TRBD2 | CASSPGGGLAKNIQYF | TGTGCCAGCAGCCCCGGGGGGGGTCTAGCCAAAAACATTCAGTACTTC
TRBJ2-7 | NA | TRBV19 | NA | CASTPGLMASVPLLGPKQYF | TGTGCCAGTACCCCCGGTTTGATGGCATCGGTCCCCCTCTTGGGCCCGAAGCAGTACTTC
TRBJ1-1 | few | TRBV11-3 | TRBD1 | CASSFPKTGSIGSTEAFF | TGTGCCAGCAGCTTCCCGAAGACAGGGTCGATTGGTAGCACTGAAGCTTTCTTT
TRBJ1-1 | NA | TRBV27 | NA | CASSFREGVPTEAFF | TGTGCCAGCAGTTTCCGAGAGGGTGTACCAACTGAAGCTTTCTTT
TRBJ1-1 | NA | TRBV7-9 | NA | CASSPRPPSGGDTEAFF | TGTGCCAGCAGTCCCCGACCCCCTAGCGGGGGGGACACTGAAGCTTTCTTT
TRBJ2-4 | NA | TRBV28 | NA | CASSLFRGLAKNIQYF | TGTGCCAGCAGTTTATTTAGGGGATTAGCCAAAAACATTCAGTACTTC
TRBJ1-4 | NA | TRBV2 | TRBD1 | CASRDRTGGEKLFF | TGTGCCAGCAGGGATCGAACAGGGGGTGAAAAACTGTTTTTT
TRBJ1-2 | NA | TRBV9 | NA | CASSPPQAYGYTF | TGTGCCAGCAGCCCCCCCCAAGCCTATGGCTACACCTTC
TRBJ1-6 | NA | TRBV6-1 | TRBD1 | CASSAGTASSYNSPLHF | TGTGCCAGCAGTGCCGGGACAGCTAGCTCCTATAATTCACCCCTCCACTTT
TRBJ1-1 | NA | TRBV18 | TRBD1 | CASSPLGQGVNTEAFF | TGTGCCAGCTCACCACTTGGACAGGGGGTAAACACTGAAGCTTTCTTT